This is a list of T cell receptor beta chains from one sample in a study of OX40 agonist ivuxolimab in advanced cancers. Libraries were prepared by immunoSEQ multiplex PCR; TCRdb keeps only in-frame clonotypes and omits some of them. Among about 90,000 clones listed, 91% were seen once. The starting material was CD4+ or CD8+ T cells sorted from blood, obtained in a trial of the OX40 agonist ivuxolimab. The receptor source for this set is an adult with an advanced solid tumor such as melanoma, head and neck, liver or kidney cancer. Both conserved end residues are part of each CDR3. The D gene is left open where the match is weak. Clone size is shown for a subset of rows, as once, few, many or a class of expanded clone.

clone size | J gene | V gene | D gene | CDR3 protein | CDR3 DNA
NA | TRBJ2-7 | TRBV4-2 | TRBD2 | CASSHPGLAGVTYEQYF | TGTGCCAGCAGCCACCCGGGACTAGCGGGAGTCACCTACGAGCAGTACTTC
NA | TRBJ2-7 | TRBV13 | NA | CASSTFQEGLPLYEQYF | TGTGCCAGCAGCACATTCCAAGAGGGTCTACCCCTCTACGAGCAGTACTTC
NA | TRBJ1-2 | TRBV6-1 | TRBD1 | CASSEAAGQGNGGYTF | TGTGCCAGCAGTGAAGCGGCCGGACAGGGCAATGGTGGCTACACCTTC
NA | TRBJ2-5 | TRBV13 | TRBD2 | CASSLLGTSGQETQYF | TGTGCCAGCAGCTTACTAGGGACTAGCGGACAAGAGACCCAGTACTTC
NA | TRBJ1-2 | TRBV7-9 | NA | CASSPARGAPIYGYTF | TGTGCCAGCAGCCCAGCCCGAGGGGCTCCGATCTATGGCTACACCTTC
NA | TRBJ1-2 | TRBV9 | NA | CASSVGPQGRGGYTF | TGTGCCAGCAGCGTAGGACCCCAGGGGCGCGGAGGCTACACCTTC
NA | TRBJ2-7 | TRBV7-9 | TRBD1 | CASSQSGGIHEQYF | TGTGCCAGCAGCCAATCAGGGGGCATCCACGAGCAGTACTTC
NA | TRBJ2-7 | TRBV6-1 | TRBD1 | CASIPGTGFYEQYF | TGTGCCAGCATACCCGGGACAGGGTTCTACGAGCAGTACTTC
NA | TRBJ2-1 | TRBV2 | NA | CASSRGAADNEQFF | TGTGCCAGCAGTCGAGGGGCGGCGGACAATGAGCAGTTCTTC
NA | TRBJ1-1 | TRBV7-9 | NA | CASSLQGHWNTEAFF | TGTGCCAGCAGCTTACAGGGTCATTGGAACACTGAAGCTTTCTTT
NA | TRBJ2-1 | TRBV5-1 | NA | CASSWTSGDNEQFF | TGCGCCAGCAGCTGGACCTCAGGGGACAATGAGCAGTTCTTC
NA | TRBJ1-2 | TRBV10-3 | NA | CAISEGPAANYGYTF | TGTGCCATCAGTGAGGGGCCGGCCGCTAACTATGGCTACACCTTC
NA | TRBJ2-7 | TRBV6-1 | NA | CASSEPGEKDEQYF | TGTGCCAGCAGTGAACCAGGGGAGAAAGACGAGCAGTACTTC
NA | TRBJ2-7 | TRBV7-9 | NA | CASSTKTLPSYEQYF | TGTGCCAGCAGCACCAAAACCCTCCCCTCCTACGAGCAGTACTTC
once | TRBJ2-4 | TRBV20-1 | NA | CSAELKNIQYF | TGCAGTGCCGAACTAAAAAACATTCAGTACTTC
NA | TRBJ1-1 | TRBV10-1 | NA | CASSEEGLTTEAFF | TGCGCCAGCAGTGAGGAGGGGCTGACCACTGAAGCTTTCTTT
NA | TRBJ2-7 | TRBV6-6 | TRBD1 | CASSYLGTGIYEQYF | TGTGCCAGCAGTTACCTAGGGACAGGTATCTACGAGCAGTACTTC
NA | TRBJ1-5 | TRBV21-1 | NA | CASSNGRNNQPQHF | TGTGCCAGCAGCAACGGACGGAACAATCAGCCCCAGCATTTT
NA | TRBJ2-7 | TRBV4-1 | NA | CASSQGGVPYEQYF | TGCGCCAGCAGCCAAGGGGGTGTGCCCTACGAGCAGTACTTC
NA | TRBJ1-2 | TRBV11-2 | NA | CASSLDGRTTYTF | TGTGCCAGCAGCTTAGATGGCAGGACAACCTACACCTTC
NA | TRBJ2-7 | TRBV11-1 | NA | CASSPKGSPYEQYF | TGTGCCAGCAGCCCGAAGGGGTCCCCCTACGAGCAGTACTTC
NA | TRBJ1-1 | TRBV18 | NA | CASSPGRIHTEAFF | TGTGCCAGCTCACCTGGACGGATACACACTGAAGCTTTCTTT
NA | TRBJ1-4 | TRBV6-1 | NA | CASSEATRGAATNEKLFF | TGTGCCAGCAGTGAGGCGACAAGGGGGGCCGCAACTAATGAAAAACTGTTTTTT
NA | TRBJ2-1 | TRBV27 | NA | CASSLLGREQFF | TGTGCCAGCAGTTTACTCGGGCGGGAGCAGTTCTTC
NA | TRBJ2-7 | TRBV6-7 | NA | CASSSQRNPYEQYF | TGTGCCAGCAGTTCCCAGCGAAACCCCTACGAGCAGTACTTC
medium-sized | TRBJ2-7 | TRBV20-1 | NA | CSATPGGEQYF | TGCAGTGCTACACCAGGAGGCGAGCAGTACTTC
NA | TRBJ2-6 | TRBV7-3 | TRBD2 | CASSLESSGTSGANVLTF | TGTGCCAGCAGCTTAGAATCTAGCGGGACCTCTGGGGCCAACGTCCTGACTTTC
NA | TRBJ2-7 | TRBV2 | NA | CASSVTGEQYF | TGTGCCAGCAGTGTAACAGGGGAGCAGTACTTC
NA | TRBJ2-2 | TRBV6-5 | NA | CASSYVGRTGELFF | TGTGCCAGCAGTTACGTCGGGCGCACCGGGGAGCTGTTTTTT
NA | TRBJ2-7 | TRBV5-1 | NA | CASSLEGVYPIYEQYF | TGCGCCAGCAGCTTGGAAGGGGTCTATCCTATTTACGAGCAGTACTTC
NA | TRBJ1-5 | TRBV27 | NA | CASSLSPGVNQPQHF | TGTGCCAGCAGTTTATCCCCCGGGGTTAATCAGCCCCAGCATTTT
NA | TRBJ1-2 | TRBV27 | NA | CASTPLGETDDGYTF | TGTGCCAGCACCCCATTGGGCGAGACGGATGATGGCTACACCTTC
few | TRBJ2-2 | TRBV11-2 | TRBD1 | CASSLQGADTGELFF | TGTGCCAGCAGCTTACAGGGGGCGGACACCGGGGAGCTGTTTTTT
NA | TRBJ1-1 | TRBV4-2 | NA | CASSKTGGNTEAFF | TGTGCCAGCAGCAAGACCGGGGGGAACACTGAAGCTTTCTTT
NA | TRBJ2-1 | TRBV5-1 | TRBD2 | CASSLGLAGGLYNEQFF | TGCGCCAGCAGCTTGGGACTAGCGGGAGGTCTTTACAATGAGCAGTTCTTC
NA | TRBJ1-4 | TRBV7-9 | NA | CASSLGRILGATNEKLFF | TGTGCCAGCAGCTTAGGAAGGATCTTAGGGGCGACTAATGAAAAACTGTTTTTT
NA | TRBJ1-2 | TRBV4-1 | NA | CASSQADSQYLYGYTF | TGCGCCAGCAGCCAAGCGGACAGCCAGTACCTCTATGGCTACACCTTC
NA | TRBJ2-5 | TRBV7-8 | TRBD2 | CASRHRLAGDSETQYF | TGTGCCAGCCGTCACCGACTAGCGGGAGACTCGGAGACCCAGTACTTC
NA | TRBJ2-7 | TRBV14 | NA | CASSQDPREGLSYEQYF | TGTGCCAGCAGCCAAGATCCCCGGGAAGGGCTTTCCTACGAGCAGTACTTC
NA | TRBJ1-5 | TRBV27 | NA | CASSLSRGGNQPQHF | TGTGCCAGCAGTTTATCGCGGGGGGGCAATCAGCCCCAGCATTTT
NA | TRBJ2-7 | TRBV27 | NA | CASSLLGGEQYF | TGTGCCAGCAGTTTACTCGGGGGCGAGCAGTACTTC
NA | TRBJ1-2 | TRBV28 | NA | CATLLQQNYGYTF | TGTGCCACCCTCTTACAGCAAAACTATGGCTACACCTTC
NA | TRBJ2-5 | TRBV28 | TRBD1 | CASTHLGDRGRETQYF | TGTGCCAGCACCCATCTTGGGGACAGGGGGAGGGAGACCCAGTACTTC
NA | TRBJ2-7 | TRBV5-4 | TRBD2 | CATQAGEVDEQYF | TGTGCCACCCAAGCGGGAGAAGTTGACGAGCAGTACTTC
few | TRBJ2-7 | TRBV5-5 | TRBD2 | CASSLGEGGWEQYF | TGTGCCAGCAGCTTGGGGGAGGGAGGCTGGGAGCAGTACTTC
once | TRBJ2-7 | TRBV5-1 | TRBD1 | CASSPNRGLSYEQYF | TGCGCCAGCAGCCCCAACAGGGGGTTATCCTACGAGCAGTACTTC
NA | TRBJ2-3 | TRBV7-9 | NA | CASSLAAGITDTQYF | TGTGCCAGCAGCTTAGCCGCGGGTATCACAGATACGCAGTATTTT
NA | TRBJ2-7 | TRBV13 | TRBD1 | CASSYRDRGDEQYF | TGTGCCAGCAGTTACCGGGACAGGGGCGACGAGCAGTACTTC